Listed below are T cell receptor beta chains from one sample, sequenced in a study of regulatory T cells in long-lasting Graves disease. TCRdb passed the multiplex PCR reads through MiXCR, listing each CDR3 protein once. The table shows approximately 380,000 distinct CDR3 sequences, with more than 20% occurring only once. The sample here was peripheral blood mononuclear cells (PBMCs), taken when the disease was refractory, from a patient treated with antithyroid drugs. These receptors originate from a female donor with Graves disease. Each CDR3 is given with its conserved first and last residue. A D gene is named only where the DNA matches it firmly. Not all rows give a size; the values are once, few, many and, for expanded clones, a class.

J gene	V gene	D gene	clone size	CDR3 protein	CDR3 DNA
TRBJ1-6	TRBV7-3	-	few	CASSSAGAGSPLHF	TGTGCCAGCAGCTCGGCCGGGGCAGGTTCACCCCTCCACTTT
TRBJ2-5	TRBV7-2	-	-	CANSEGETQYF	TGTGCCAACAGCGAGGGGGAGACCCAGTACTTC
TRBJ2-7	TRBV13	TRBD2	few	CASSSQRPSGRHSSYEQYF	TGTGCCAGCAGCTCCCAACGGCCTAGCGGGAGGCATAGCTCCTACGAGCAGTACTTC
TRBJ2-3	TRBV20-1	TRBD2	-	CSAMKAGVFADTQYF	TGCAGTGCTATGAAGGCGGGAGTATTCGCAGATACGCAGTATTTT
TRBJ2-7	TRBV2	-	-	CASFGGTENFYEQYF	TGTGCCAGCTTCGGGGGAACGGAGAACTTCTACGAGCAGTACTTC
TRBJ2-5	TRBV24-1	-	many	CATSDSGRAETQYF	TGTGCCACCAGTGATTCCGGACGGGCGGAGACCCAGTACTTC
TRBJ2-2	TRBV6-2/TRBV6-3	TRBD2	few	CASRGSGTGELFF	TGTGCCAGCCGAGGTAGCGGGACCGGGGAGCTGTTTTTT
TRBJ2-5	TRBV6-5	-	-	CASSYEGRETQYF	TGTGCCAGCAGTTACGAGGGGCGGGAGACCCAGTACTTC
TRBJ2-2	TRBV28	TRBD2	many	CGARGGNTGELFF	TGTGGTGCACGCGGGGGTAACACCGGGGAGCTGTTTTTT
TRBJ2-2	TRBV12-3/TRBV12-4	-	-	CAIGGAELFF	TGTGCCATCGGAGGCGCGGAGCTGTTTTTT
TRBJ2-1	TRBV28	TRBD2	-	CASSNTEGLAGGLINEQFF	TGTGCCAGCAGTAACACCGAAGGATTAGCGGGAGGGCTTATAAATGAGCAGTTCTTC
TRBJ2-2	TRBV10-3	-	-	CAIEFSGELFF	TGTGCCATCGAGTTTTCCGGGGAGCTGTTTTTT
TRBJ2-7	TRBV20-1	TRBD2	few	CSAGGADEQYF	TGCAGTGCCGGGGGGGCCGACGAGCAGTACTTC
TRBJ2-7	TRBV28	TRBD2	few	CASSSPGGDSYEQYF	TGTGCCAGCAGTTCCCCGGGAGGGGACTCCTACGAGCAGTACTTC
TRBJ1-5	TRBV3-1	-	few	CASSQGAGDQPQHF	TGTGCCAGCAGCCAAGGGGCAGGGGATCAGCCCCAGCATTTT
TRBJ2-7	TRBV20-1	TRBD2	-	CSAPDRLAPSYEQYF	TGCAGTGCCCCTGACCGACTAGCGCCTTCCTACGAGCAGTACTTC
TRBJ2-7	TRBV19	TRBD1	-	CASSMPGQGSYEQYF	TGTGCCAGTAGTATGCCGGGACAGGGGAGCTACGAGCAGTACTTC
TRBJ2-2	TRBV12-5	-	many	CASGSGQNTGELFF	TGTGCTAGTGGGTCGGGACAAAACACCGGGGAGCTGTTTTTT
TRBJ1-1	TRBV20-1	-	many	CSAPVGGRDTEAFF	TGCAGTGCTCCCGTGGGGGGAAGGGACACTGAAGCTTTCTTT
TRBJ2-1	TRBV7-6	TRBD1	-	CASSQRQGSNEQFF	TGTGCCAGCAGCCAGCGACAGGGCAGCAATGAGCAGTTCTTC
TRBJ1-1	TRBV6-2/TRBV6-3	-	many	CASSSDTIEAFF	TGTGCCAGCAGTTCTGACACCATTGAAGCTTTCTTT
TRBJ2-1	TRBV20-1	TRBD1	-	CSAPGQGSVEQFF	TGCAGTGCCCCGGGACAGGGGTCCGTTGAGCAGTTCTTC
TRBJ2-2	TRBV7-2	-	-	CASSLREWNTGELFF	TGTGCCAGCAGCTTACGCGAGTGGAACACCGGGGAGCTGTTTTTT
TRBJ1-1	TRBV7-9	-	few	CASSRQQLNTEAFF	TGTGCCAGCAGCCGTCAACAGTTGAACACTGAAGCTTTCTTT
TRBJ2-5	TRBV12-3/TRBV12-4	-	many	CASSLYGRETQYF	TGTGCCAGCAGTTTGTATGGGAGAGAGACCCAGTACTTC
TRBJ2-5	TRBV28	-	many	CASSLPQGGTQETQYF	TGTGCCAGCAGTTTACCCCAGGGCGGGACCCAAGAGACCCAGTACTTC
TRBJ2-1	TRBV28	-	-	CASNLGSLNEQFF	TGTGCCAGCAATTTGGGTAGCCTCAATGAGCAGTTCTTC
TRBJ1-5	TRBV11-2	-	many	CASSLDRGTNQPQHF	TGTGCCAGCAGCTTAGATCGGGGTACTAATCAGCCCCAGCATTTT
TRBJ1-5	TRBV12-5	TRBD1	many	CASGLDRGPNQPQHF	TGTGCTAGTGGCCTTGACAGGGGCCCCAATCAGCCCCAGCATTTT
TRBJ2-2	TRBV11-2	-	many	CASSLDLLARNTGELFF	TGTGCCAGCAGCTTAGATCTTCTGGCGAGGAACACCGGGGAGCTGTTTTTT
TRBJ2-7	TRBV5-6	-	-	CASSLLRGPGVGSYEQYF	TGTGCCAGCAGCTTGCTCCGGGGGCCGGGAGTCGGGTCCTACGAGCAGTACTTC
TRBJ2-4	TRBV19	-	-	CASNDPGVKNIQYF	TGTGCCAGTAACGACCCAGGGGTCAAAAACATTCAGTACTTC
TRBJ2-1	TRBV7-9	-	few	CASSYGRGNEQFF	TGTGCCAGCAGCTACGGGCGCGGGAATGAGCAGTTCTTC
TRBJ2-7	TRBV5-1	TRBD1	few	CASSFSQGALYEQYF	TGCGCCAGCAGCTTTTCACAGGGGGCTCTCTACGAGCAGTACTTC
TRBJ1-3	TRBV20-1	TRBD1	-	CSARENRGLPPGNTIYF	TGCAGTGCTAGAGAGAACAGGGGATTACCCCCTGGAAACACCATATATTTT
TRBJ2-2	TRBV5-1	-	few	CASSLQGSGPGGVTGELFF	TGCGCCAGCAGCCTCCAGGGTAGCGGCCCCGGCGGGGTCACCGGGGAGCTGTTTTTT
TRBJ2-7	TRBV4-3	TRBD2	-	CASSQENTRAGARYEQYF	TGCGCCAGCAGCCAAGAAAACACCCGAGCGGGAGCGAGGTACGAGCAGTACTTC
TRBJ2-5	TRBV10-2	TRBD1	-	CASSEIEGAETQYF	TGCGCCAGCAGTGAGATAGAGGGGGCGGAGACCCAGTACTTC
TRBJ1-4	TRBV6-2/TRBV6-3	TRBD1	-	CASSVQGAVNEKLFF	TGTGCCAGCAGTGTACAGGGGGCGGTGAATGAAAAACTGTTTTTT
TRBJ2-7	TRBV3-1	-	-	CTSSQVSGPVYEQYF	TGTACCAGCAGCCAAGTTTCCGGGCCCGTATACGAGCAGTACTTC
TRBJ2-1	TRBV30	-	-	CAWNEGFAEQFF	TGTGCCTGGAATGAGGGATTCGCTGAGCAGTTCTTC
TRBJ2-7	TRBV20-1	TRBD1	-	CSAGDRGNEQYF	TGCAGTGCTGGGGACAGGGGAAACGAGCAGTACTTC
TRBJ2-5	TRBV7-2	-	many	CASSLSGDDQETQYF	TGTGCCAGCAGCTTGTCGGGAGACGACCAAGAGACCCAGTACTTC
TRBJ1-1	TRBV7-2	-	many	CASSLVGFSGGGTEAFF	TGTGCCAGCAGCTTAGTAGGATTTAGCGGAGGGGGCACTGAAGCTTTCTTT
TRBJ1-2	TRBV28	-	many	CASSPSVSYGYTF	TGTGCCAGCAGTCCCTCGGTCAGCTATGGCTACACCTTC
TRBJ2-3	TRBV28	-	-	CASSPVAVSTDTQYF	TGTGCCAGCAGTCCAGTAGCGGTTAGCACAGATACGCAGTATTTT
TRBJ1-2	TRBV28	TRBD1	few	CASRVPGQANYGYTF	TGTGCCAGCAGGGTCCCGGGACAGGCCAACTATGGCTACACCTTC
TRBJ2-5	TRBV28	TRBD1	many	CASSTDRGQETQYF	TGTGCCAGCAGTACTGACAGGGGCCAAGAGACCCAGTACTTC
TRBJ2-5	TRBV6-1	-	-	CASRGGGGRETQYF	TGTGCCAGCAGGGGAGGAGGTGGTCGGGAGACCCAGTACTTC
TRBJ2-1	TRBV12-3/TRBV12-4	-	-	CASSRPASSYNEQFF	TGTGCCAGCAGTCGCCCAGCGAGCTCCTACAATGAGCAGTTCTTC
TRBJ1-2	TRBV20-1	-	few	CSASELAGGYGYTF	TGCAGTGCTAGCGAGCTGGCGGGGGGCTATGGCTACACCTTC
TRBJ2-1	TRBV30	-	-	CAWSGAPNEQFF	TGTGCCTGGAGTGGGGCCCCCAATGAGCAGTTCTTC
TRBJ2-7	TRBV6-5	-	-	CASSYGTLRDDSYEQYF	TGTGCCAGCAGTTATGGGACGTTAAGGGACGATTCCTACGAGCAGTACTTC